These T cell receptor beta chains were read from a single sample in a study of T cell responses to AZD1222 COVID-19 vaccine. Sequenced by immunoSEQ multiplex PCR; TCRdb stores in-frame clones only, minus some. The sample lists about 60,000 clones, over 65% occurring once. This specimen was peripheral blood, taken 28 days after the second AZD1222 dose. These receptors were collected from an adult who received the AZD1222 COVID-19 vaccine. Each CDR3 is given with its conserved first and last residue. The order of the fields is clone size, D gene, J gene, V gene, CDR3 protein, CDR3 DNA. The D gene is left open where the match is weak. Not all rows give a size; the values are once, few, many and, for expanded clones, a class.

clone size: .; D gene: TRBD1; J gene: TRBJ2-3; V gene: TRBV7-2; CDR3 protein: CASSLYGQGVWDTQYF; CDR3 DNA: TGTGCCAGCAGCTTATACGGACAGGGAGTTTGGGATACGCAGTATTTT
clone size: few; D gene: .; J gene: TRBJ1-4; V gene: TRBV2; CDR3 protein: CASSKGERGEKLFF; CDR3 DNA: TGTGCCAGCAGTAAGGGGGAGCGGGGTGAAAAACTGTTTTTT
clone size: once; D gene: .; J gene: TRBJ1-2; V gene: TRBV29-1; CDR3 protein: CSVSPSRTLNYGYTF; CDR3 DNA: TGCAGCGTTTCACCGTCGAGGACACTTAACTATGGCTACACCTTC
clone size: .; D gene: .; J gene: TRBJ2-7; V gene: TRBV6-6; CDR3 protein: CASSYSGQGGEQYF; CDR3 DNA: TGTGCCAGCAGTTACTCAGGCCAGGGGGGCGAGCAGTACTTC
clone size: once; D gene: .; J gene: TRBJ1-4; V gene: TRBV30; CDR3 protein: CAWSVQGGGEKLFF; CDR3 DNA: TGTGCCTGGAGTGTACAGGGCGGTGGTGAAAAACTGTTTTTT
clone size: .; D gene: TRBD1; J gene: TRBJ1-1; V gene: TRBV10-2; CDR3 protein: CASRGTGDGTEAFF; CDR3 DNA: TGCGCCAGCAGGGGGACAGGGGATGGGACTGAAGCTTTCTTT
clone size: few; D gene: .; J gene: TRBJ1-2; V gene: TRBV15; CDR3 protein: CATSRDVAGQPHYGYTF; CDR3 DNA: TGTGCCACCAGCAGAGACGTAGCGGGGCAGCCTCACTATGGCTACACCTTC
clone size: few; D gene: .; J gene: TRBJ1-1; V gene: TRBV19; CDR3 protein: CASSRQGGTNTEAFF; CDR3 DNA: TGTGCCAGTAGTCGGCAAGGGGGAACGAACACTGAAGCTTTCTTT
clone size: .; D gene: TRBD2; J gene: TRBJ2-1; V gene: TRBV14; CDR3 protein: CASSQGWEGNEQFF; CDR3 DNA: TGTGCCAGCAGCCAAGGATGGGAGGGAAATGAGCAGTTCTTC
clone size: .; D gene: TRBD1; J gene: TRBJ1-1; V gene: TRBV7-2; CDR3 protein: CASSPHAGTDNTEAFF; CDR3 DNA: TGTGCCAGCAGTCCCCACGCCGGGACAGACAACACTGAAGCTTTCTTT
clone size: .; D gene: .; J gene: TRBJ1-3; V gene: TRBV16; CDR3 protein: CASSQESGVPGNTIYF; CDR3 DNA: TGTGCCAGCAGCCAAGAGTCCGGGGTCCCTGGAAACACCATATATTTT